Below, 10 T cell receptor beta chains from the same sample are listed, as sequenced in a study of T-cell memory formation after mild COVID-19. TCRdb used MiXCR to reprocess the 5' RACE reads, holding one entry per CDR3 protein. The data contain about 340,000 distinct CDR3 sequences, 20% to 25% of them singletons. Sequenced input: PBMCs or a T cell subset sorted from them (not recorded which). These receptors were taken from a man aged 18 to 35 who had mild COVID-19 (a few samples of this study predate the infection). Cell type and time point are not known.

In this sample, this clonotype turned up a few times. This chain connects TRBV5-1 to TRBJ2-1, with D unclear. This CDR3 is built from 13 residues. Deletions cut 4 bases from V and 5 bases from J, with 10 bases between. CDR1 and CDR2 from the germline V gene are SGHRS and YFSETQ. CDR3 DNA: TGCGCCAGCAGCCCGAAAACAGACAATGAGCAGTTCTTC. This codes for CASSPKTDNEQFF.

The gene calls are TRBV7-6 and TRBJ2-5, with D tentatively TRBD1 (5 bases). Germline CDR1 SGHVS, CDR2 FNYEAQ. This CDR3 contains 14 residues. V dropped 5 bases and J dropped 1 base, with 11 bases sitting between them. The CDR3 sequence is CASSVKTVQETQYF. For the CDR3, the DNA is TGTGCCAGCAGCGTTAAGACAGTCCAAGAGACCCAGTACTTC.

The J gene is TRBJ2-1, the V gene TRBV10-3; 8 nucleotides agree with TRBD1. The CDR3 totals 12 residues. The junction had 5 bases not matched to a gene; V was cut back by 4 bases and J by 12 bases. Germline V lookup: CDR1 ENHRY, CDR2 SYGVKD. The CDR3 bases are TGTGCCATCAGTGGGATTACAGGGGGGCAGTTCTTC. Its translation: CAISGITGGQFF.

The rearrangement joins TRBV11-2 to TRBJ2-7; 9 bases line up with TRBD1. V lost 5 bases and J lost 6; bases outside the gene matches: 14. Germline CDR1 and CDR2: SGHAT and FQNNGV. The CDR3 length is 16 residues. CDR3 amino acids: CASSSRGNRGRFEQYV. The CDR3 DNA sequence: TGTGCCAGCAGCAGCCGAGGAAACAGGGGGCGGTTCGAGCAGTACGTC.

This clonotype was seen more than once but under ten times. V and J are TRBV6-5 and TRBJ2-7; 8 positions agree with TRBD1. The V gene end was trimmed by 5 bases and the J gene end by 3 bases; junction bases not matched to a gene: 6. Germline lookup yields CDR1 MNHEY and CDR2 SVGAGI. The CDR3 is 14 residues long. The CDR3 here is CASSVRQGRYEQYV. The CDR3 DNA follows: TGTGCCAGCAGTGTACGACAGGGGCGCTACGAGCAGTACGTC.

The chain is built from TRBV1 and TRBJ1-5. TRBV1 is flagged as a pseudogene. CDR3 size: 12 residues. This CDR3 reads CTSSPSNQPQHF. The CDR3 nucleotides read TGCACCAGCAGCCCCTCCAATCAGCCCCAGCATTTT.

In its sample, this clonotype was seen a few times. The rearrangement links TRBV20-1 to TRBJ2-7; D not certain. This CDR3 has 15 residues. Trimming left V 1 base short and J 0 bases short, with 13 bases between. Germline V CDR1 and CDR2: DFQATT, SNEGSKA (reference sequence). Here the CDR3 DNA reads TGCAGTGCTAGAGGAGGTGTAAGGTTCTCCTACGAGCAGTACTTC. Translating gives CSARGGVRFSYEQYF.

The sample holds a few counts of this clonotype. This chain uses TRBV4-3 with TRBJ2-7, with D possibly being TRBD2 (6 bases). The CDR3 totals 14 residues. V shed 1 base and J shed 8 bases, with 15 bases lying between them. CDR1 is LGHNA, CDR2 YSLEER, per germline. Written as DNA, the CDR3 is TGCGCCAGCAGCCAAGGCAAGCCCGCGGGGAAGCAGTACTTC. Translated: CASSQGKPAGKQYF.

V gene TRBV29-1 combines with J gene TRBJ2-3, with TRBD2 matching 10 bases. Germline lookup yields CDR1 SQVTM and CDR2 ANQGSEA. The length of the CDR3 is 15 residues. V lost 3 bases and J lost 0; bases outside the gene matches: 3. In nucleotides, the CDR3 is TGCAGCGTTGATCTAGCGGGGGTGAGCACAGATACGCAGTATTTT. Translated, it gives CSVDLAGVSTDTQYF.

This clonotype was seen a handful of times. The V call is TRBV18, the J call TRBJ2-5, with 8 positions matching TRBD2. Unmatched junction bases numbered 9, after V lost 2 bases and J lost 4 bases. In germline, CDR1 is KGHSH, CDR2 LQKENI. The CDR3 runs to 16 residues. The CDR3: CASSPIAGSIRETQYF. CDR3 nucleotide sequence: TGTGCCAGCTCACCAATAGCGGGGAGCATTAGAGAGACCCAGTACTTC.